One sample yielded the 6 T cell receptor beta chains listed below, sequenced in a study of shared clonotypes between healthy human individuals. TCRdb's copy holds only in-frame clones and misses some; the assay was immunoSEQ multiplex PCR. The sample has more than 2 million clones, roughly 96% seen once. Material: naive CD4+ T cells sorted from blood. As to subset: CD45RA+ positively selected. These receptors were collected from a man between 18 and 29 years old in good health.

The chain employs TRBV7-9 and TRBJ2-7, with TRBD1 matching 8 bases. Germline V CDR1 and CDR2: SEHNR, FQNEAQ (reference sequence). The CDR3 length is 16 residues. V lost 5 bases and J lost 2; bases outside the gene matches: 11. The CDR3 spells CASSRSNRDRPYEQYF. As DNA, the CDR3 is TGTGCCAGCAGCAGATCGAACCGGGACAGGCCCTACGAGCAGTACTTC.

This chain uses TRBV4-1 with TRBJ2-2; D is uncertain. V lost 1 base to trimming and J lost 6 bases, with 12 bases between them. The CDR3 runs to 15 residues. In germline, CDR1 is MGHRA, CDR2 YSYEKL. CDR3 in DNA: TGCGCCAGCAGCCAAGTCTGGACCGTCTCCGGGGAGCTGTTTTTT. Translating it yields CASSQVWTVSGELFF.

Concerning this clone itself: An end of the junction differs from the germline gene, which may be a read error. V gene TRBV18 combines with J gene TRBJ2-6; 7 bases match TRBD1. The CDR3 extends over 17 amino acids. Germline CDR1 is KGHSH and CDR2 is LQKENI. CDR3 in amino acids: CASSPRQGPSGANVLTF. CDR3 coding DNA: TGTGCCAGCTCCCCACGACAGGGACCCTCTGGGGCCAACGTCCTGACTTTC.

The CDR3 DNA reads TGTGCCAGCAGCTTAGCTAGCATTGGTGAGCAGTTCTTC. The encoded protein is CASSLASIGEQFF. This chain connects TRBV7-2 to TRBJ2-1; D is unclear. V dropped 0 bases and J dropped 9 bases, with 9 bases sitting between them. The CDR3 consists of 13 residues. Looked up from germline, CDR1 is SGHTA and CDR2 is FQGNSA.

To note about this clone: Other DNA sequences from this sample encode an identical CDR3 as well. The genes are TRBV6-5 and TRBJ2-2, with D possibly matching TRBD2 (7 bases). V was shortened by 2 bases and J by 4 bases, with 11 bases between the two germline ends. The germline V gene encodes CDR1 MNHEY and CDR2 SVGAGI. CDR3 length: 15 amino acids. CDR3 residues: CASSYGGAGTGELFF. CDR3 bases: TGTGCCAGCAGTTACGGGGGGGCGGGCACCGGGGAGCTGTTTTTT.

The chain carries TRBV5-1 and TRBJ2-3; 7 nucleotides agree with TRBD1. V shed 1 base, J shed 4 bases, and the junction held 6 bases outside the gene matches. Per the germline V gene, CDR1 is SGHRS and CDR2 is YFSETQ. The CDR3 contains 15 residues. CDR3 nucleotides: TGCGCCAGCAGCTTGACCTGGACAGGCCCAGATACGCAGTATTTT. Amino acid sequence: CASSLTWTGPDTQYF.